These 27 T cell receptor beta chains were all obtained from the same sample, sequenced in a study of tissue T cells after allogeneic stem cell transplantation. TCRdb keeps only in-frame clones here, not all; method: immunoSEQ multiplex PCR. The data contain tens of thousands of clones, just under 75% of them singletons. Sequencing used spleen. These receptors were obtained from a female BALB/c mouse in good health. The MHC haplotype of the strain is H2-d.

Comments on this clone: Gene names are mouse gene names. The DNA ends 1 residue before the CDR3 does, and the rest of the CDR3 is filled in from the germline J gene. The rearrangement uses TRBV13-2 and TRBJ2-5, with D unresolved. In germline, CDR1 is NNHNN, CDR2 SYGAGS (reference sequence). V lost 0 bases, J lost 3 bases, and 5 bases lay in between. The CDR3 runs 13 residues. The CDR3 reads CASGDDSQDTQYF. The sequenced CDR3 bases are TGTGCCAGCGGTGATGACAGTCAAGACACCCAGTAC.

Worth noting for this clone: The gene symbols are mouse symbols. The sequenced part of the CDR3 DNA is TGCACCTGCAGTGCATCGGGTCAAGACACCCAGTAC. It is translated as CTCSASGQDTQY. The full CDR3 reads CTCSASGQDTQYF. J is TRBJ2-5 and V is TRBV1; D not resolved. The read stops 1 residue short of the end of the CDR3; the missing end is completed from the germline J gene. V was shortened by 2 bases and J by 3 bases, with 6 bases between the two germline ends. This CDR3 region has 13 residues. The germline V gene has CDR1 NSQYPW and CDR2 LRSPGD (reference sequence).

In regard to this clone: Gene names are the mouse ones. The read halts 1 residue ahead of the CDR3 end, with the missing end drawn from the germline J gene. V and J are TRBV13-2 and TRBJ1-1, with TRBD1 matching 7 bases. Germline-derived CDR1 and CDR2 are NNHNN and SYGAGS (reference sequence). Germline trimming cut 2 bases from V and 5 bases from J; bases unmatched to any gene: 6. The CDR3 extends over 14 amino acids. The CDR3 is CASGDSTGWTEVFF. The sequenced part of the CDR3 DNA is TGTGCCAGCGGTGACTCGACAGGGTGGACAGAAGTCTTC.

As concerns this clone: Germline and genes here are mouse. Read sequence stops 1 residue before the CDR3 end, and the germline J gene provides the missing end. The V call is TRBV31, the J call TRBJ2-5; possible D gene TRBD2, 7 bases. The CDR3 extends over 13 amino acids. V was trimmed by 0 bases and J by 5 bases, leaving 9 bases between them. Germline CDR1 reads GKSSPN; CDR2 reads SITVG. The CDR3 sequence: CAWSLGGRDTQYF. The CDR3 bases that were read are TGTGCCTGGAGTCTAGGGGGGCGAGACACCCAGTAC.

For this clone: Mouse gene names apply. The CDR3 end lies 1 residue beyond the end of the read and is filled in from the germline J gene. The V call is TRBV13-1, the J call TRBJ2-5; 10 bases line up with TRBD2. The CDR3 is made up of 15 amino acids. Germline V gene data show CDR1 as NSHNY and CDR2 as SYGAGN. J lost 7 bases, V lost 1 base, and 6 bases had no gene match. The CDR3 DNA, read in part, is TGTGCCAGCAGTGATTATCTGGGGGGGCGAAACACCCAGTAC. It yields the protein CASSDYLGGRNTQY. The entire CDR3 sequence reads CASSDYLGGRNTQYF.

In the case of this clone: Gene names are the mouse ones. Sequencing ends 1 residue short of the CDR3 end; the germline J gene provides the rest. The chain combines TRBV1 with TRBJ1-3, with D maybe TRBD1 (6 bases). V was shortened by 0 bases and J by 3 bases, with 9 bases between the two germline ends. Germline V gene sequence: CDR1 NSQYPW, CDR2 LRSPGD (reference sequence). The CDR3 contains 15 residues. The CDR3 DNA, read in part, is TGCACCTGCAGTGCAGATAGGGGGGTTGGAAATACGCTCTAT. It specifies CTCSADRGVGNTLY. In full, the CDR3 reads CTCSADRGVGNTLYF.

In the case of this clone: Genes and germline are mouse. Read sequence stops 1 residue before the CDR3 end, and the germline J gene provides the missing end. The chain employs TRBV2 and TRBJ2-7; D gene unclear. Trimming pared 0 bases from V and 4 bases from J, leaving 7 bases between. The CDR3 spans 13 residues. Germline loops: CDR1 LGHNA, CDR2 YSYQKL. The part of the CDR3 DNA that was read is TGTGCCAGCAGCCAAGAATTCCAATATGAACAGTAC. This codes for CASSQEFQYEQY. The whole CDR3 is CASSQEFQYEQYF.

With respect to this clone: A read error may account for a junction end that differs from germline. Gene names and germline match the mouse. The read halts 1 residue ahead of the CDR3 end, with the missing end drawn from the germline J gene. The chain joins TRBV29 to TRBJ2-5; weak D call: TRBD1 (6 bases). The CDR3 contains 14 residues. Germline assignment: CDR1 MSHET and CDR2 SYDVDS. Incomplete CDR3 DNA: TGTGCTAGCAGTCCTCGGGACATCCAACACACCCAGTAC. Residues: CASSPRDIQHTQY. In full, the CDR3 reads CASSPRDIQHTQYF. The full variable domain, rest sourced from reference TRBV29 and TRBJ2-5, is DMKVTQMPRYLIKRMGENVLLECGQDMSHETMYWYRQDPGLGLQLIYISYDVDSNSEGDIPKGYRVSRKKREHFSLILDSAKTNQTSVYFCASSPRDIQHTQYFGPGTRLLVL.

Turning to this clone: Genes and germline are mouse. The DNA ends 1 residue before the CDR3 does, and the rest of the CDR3 is filled in from the germline J gene. The V and J genes are TRBV1 and TRBJ2-3; maybe TRBD2 (6 bases). The CDR3 is 16 residues long. CDR1 and CDR2 (germline): NSQYPW, LRSPGD (reference sequence). V was clipped by 1 base and J by 1 base, with 12 bases between them. The CDR3 loop reads CTCSAGGGWGAETLYF. The sequenced CDR3 bases are TGCACCTGCAGTGCAGGCGGGGGGTGGGGTGCAGAAACGCTGTAT.

On this clone: Mouse germline and gene names are used. Coverage ceases 1 residue before the CDR3 finishes, and the germline J gene fills in the end. V usage is TRBV13-2 and J usage is TRBJ1-4; 12 bases agree with TRBD1. The J segment lost 3 bases and the V segment lost 2 bases, leaving 2 bases of the junction unmatched. The CDR3 contains 16 residues. The germline V gene has CDR1 NNHNN and CDR2 SYGAGS (reference sequence). Partial CDR3 DNA: TGTGCCAGCGGTGACGGGGACAGGGGGCCCAACGAAAGATTATTT. Translating gives CASGDGDRGPNERLF. The CDR3 in full is CASGDGDRGPNERLFF.

To note about this clone: Genes and germline are mouse. The read halts 1 residue ahead of the CDR3 end, with the missing end drawn from the germline J gene. The chain has TRBV31 and TRBJ2-7; 10 nucleotides line up with TRBD2. Germline V gene sequence: CDR1 GKSSPN, CDR2 SITVG. This CDR3 region has 14 residues. The V segment lost 2 bases and the J segment 4 bases; nucleotides outside the gene matches: 5. The DNA read from the CDR3 is TGTGCCTGGAGTAAGACTGGGGGGCAATATGAACAGTAC. Translated: CAWSKTGGQYEQY. The whole CDR3 protein is CAWSKTGGQYEQYF.

Note on this clone: Gene labels here are mouse ones. The CDR3 is cut off 1 residue early in the read; its end comes from the germline J gene. The gene calls are TRBV19 and TRBJ1-1, with D perhaps TRBD1 (5 bases). From germline, CDR1 is FNHDT and CDR2 SITEND (reference sequence). V gave up 2 bases and J gave up 0 bases, with 8 bases separating them. CDR3 length equals 14 residues. CDR3: CASSIDRTNTEVFF. The CDR3 DNA, read in part, is TGTGCCAGCAGTATTGACAGAACAAACACAGAAGTCTTC.

Points on this clone: Gene names follow the mouse nomenclature. The read finishes 1 residue shy of the CDR3 end, and the germline J gene is used to complete it. This sequence joins TRBV19 and TRBJ2-7; TRBD2 matches 8 bases. The CDR3 extends over 14 amino acids. Germline CDR1 and CDR2: FNHDT and SITEND (reference sequence). Germline trimming cut 4 bases from V and 2 bases from J; bases unmatched to any gene: 5. The sequenced CDR3 bases are TGTGCCAGCAGTGGCTGGGGGGCCACCTATGAACAGTAC. This encodes CASSGWGATYEQY. The entire CDR3 reads CASSGWGATYEQYF.

With respect to this clone: Gene names denote mouse genes. The DNA ends 1 residue before the CDR3 does, and the rest of the CDR3 is filled in from the germline J gene. Distinct nucleotide sequences in the sample also encode this CDR3. V is TRBV30 and J is TRBJ2-3, with TRBD1 as a possible D gene (6 bases). The germline V and J ends were trimmed by 8 bases and 0 bases, with 12 bases remaining between them. Germline CDR1 reads SQVVS; CDR2 reads ANEGSEA. The CDR3 length is 13 residues. CDR3: CSVRDNSAETLYF. The part of the CDR3 DNA that was read is TGTAGTGTCCGGGACAATAGTGCAGAAACGCTGTAT.

Comment on this clone: Germline and genes here are mouse. The CDR3 end lies 1 residue beyond the end of the read and is filled in from the germline J gene. This chain uses TRBV13-2 with TRBJ2-7, with TRBD2 identical over 11 bases. CDR1 and CDR2 from the germline V gene are NNHNN and SYGAGS (reference sequence). The V segment lost 2 bases and the J segment 4 bases; nucleotides outside the gene matches: 5. The CDR3 is 15 residues long. CDR3 in amino acids: CASGEGDWGSYEQYF. CDR3 bases read: TGTGCCAGCGGTGAGGGGGACTGGGGGAGTTATGAACAGTAC.

A word on this clone: Genes and germline are mouse. The read gets to within 1 residue of the CDR3 end, and the germline J gene fills in the rest. The chain joins TRBV13-2 to TRBJ2-2, with 12 bases identical to TRBD2. With V trimmed by 2 bases and J by 0 bases, 5 bases remained unmatched. Per germline, CDR1 NNHNN and CDR2 SYGAGS (reference sequence). The CDR3 sequence is 18 residues long. Incomplete CDR3 DNA: TGTGCCAGCGGTGAACGGGACTGGGGGGTCGCAAACACCGGGCAGCTCTAC. It encodes CASGERDWGVANTGQLY. The CDR3 in its entirety is CASGERDWGVANTGQLYF.

About this clone itself: The gene names here belong to mouse. The read finishes 1 residue shy of the CDR3 end, and the germline J gene is used to complete it. The gene calls are TRBV13-1 and TRBJ2-5, with 10 bases identical to TRBD2. Germline values: CDR1 NSHNY, CDR2 SYGAGN. CDR3 length: 14 residues. The junction had 4 bases not matched to a gene; V was cut back by 5 bases and J by 4 bases. The covered CDR3 bases are TGTGCCAGCAGCCAGGGACTGGGGAAAGACACCCAGTAC. Translating gives CASSQGLGKDTQY. The whole CDR3 sequence reads CASSQGLGKDTQYF.

On this clone: Gene names and germline match the mouse. From the germline J gene comes the end of the CDR3, since the read stops 1 residue before it. The chain has TRBV1 and TRBJ1-5, with 9 bases aligning to TRBD1. The CDR3 extends over 15 amino acids. Germline V gene sequence: CDR1 NSQYPW, CDR2 LRSPGD (reference sequence). Unmatched junction bases numbered 0, after V lost 0 bases and J lost 3 bases. The CDR3 spells CTCSAETGGNQAPLF. The CDR3 DNA, read in part, is TGCACCTGCAGTGCAGAGACAGGGGGCAACCAGGCTCCGCTT.

On this clone itself: Here the gene names and germline are mouse. CDR3: CASSQGLRGNQDTQYF. CDR3 DNA, as far as it was read: TGTGCCAGCAGCCAAGGGCTGAGGGGAAACCAAGACACCCAGTAC. This chain joins TRBV5 and TRBJ2-5; D might be TRBD1 (5 bases). The sequenced fragment ends 1 residue before the CDR3 boundary, so the rest is inferred from the germline J gene. Trimming shortened V by 1 base and J by 0 bases, and 11 bases separated the two germline ends. The length of the CDR3 is 16 residues. The germline V gene has CDR1 LGHNA and CDR2 YNLKQL (reference sequence).

On this clone itself: Gene names refer to mouse genes. The CDR3 sequence: CASREGAQDTQYF. CDR3 DNA, as far as it was read: TGTGCAAGCAGAGAGGGGGCCCAAGACACCCAGTAC. The rearrangement uses TRBV16 and TRBJ2-5, with a tentative D call TRBD1 (7 bases). The read terminates 1 residue ahead of where the CDR3 ends, so the germline J gene completes it. V lost 6 bases to trimming and J lost 2 bases, with 9 bases between them. From germline, CDR1 is SGHSA and CDR2 FRNQAP. The length of the CDR3 is 13 residues. The variable domain in full, with the rest retrieved from reference TRBV16 and TRBJ2-5, is NAGVIQTPRHKVTGKGQEATLWCEPISGHSAVFWYRQTIVQGLEFLTYFRNQAPIDDSGMPKERFSAQMPNQSHSTLKIQSTQPQDSAVYLCASREGAQDTQYFGPGTRLLVL.

On this clone itself: Mouse names are used for the genes. The CDR3 end is not reached by the read, which stops 1 residue before it; the germline J gene fills it in. The chain combines TRBV13-2 with TRBJ2-5; D possibly corresponds to TRBD1 (6 bases). Germline V gene data show CDR1 as NNHNN and CDR2 as SYGAGS (reference sequence). The V gene lost 1 base and the J gene lost 4 bases, with 7 bases spanning the gap. This CDR3 contains 13 residues. CDR3 DNA (partial): TGTGCCAGCGGTGATAAGGGGGAAGACACCCAGTAC. Translated: CASGDKGEDTQY. The CDR3 reads in full as CASGDKGEDTQYF.

Worth noting for this clone: Gene names denote mouse genes. The read halts 1 residue ahead of the CDR3 end, with the missing end drawn from the germline J gene. The chain employs TRBV13-3 and TRBJ1-6; 10 bases fit TRBD1. TRBJ1-6 is flagged as an ORF with uncertain function. CDR3 length equals 15 residues. Germline CDR1 and CDR2: NNHDY and SYVADS. V lost 5 bases, J lost 8 bases, and 7 bases stayed unmatched. The CDR3 sequence is CASSGTGAEDSPLYF. The part of the CDR3 DNA that was read is TGTGCCAGCAGCGGGACAGGGGCGGAGGATTCGCCCCTCTAC.

This clone was recorded a few times. Mouse germline and gene names are used. The read falls 1 residue short of the CDR3 end, and the missing part is taken from the germline J gene. The chain joins TRBV13-1 to TRBJ2-3, with D maybe TRBD1 (5 bases). The CDR3 length is 15 residues. The V and J ends lost 0 bases and 0 bases respectively, with 8 bases between them. CDR1 is NSHNY, CDR2 SYGAGN, per germline. The DNA read from the CDR3 is TGTGCCAGCAGTGATGAGACAGCTAGTGCAGAAACGCTGTAT. Protein: CASSDETASAETLY. The entire CDR3 is CASSDETASAETLYF.

Of note for this clone: The gene names here belong to mouse. The read falls 1 residue short of the CDR3 end, and the missing part is taken from the germline J gene. The chain uses TRBV19 and TRBJ1-2; no firm D call. The CDR3 is made up of 13 amino acids. From germline, CDR1 is FNHDT and CDR2 SITEND (reference sequence). V was cut by 4 bases and J by 1 base, with 8 bases left in between. Here the CDR3 reads CASSGNKNSDYTF. The part of the CDR3 DNA that was read is TGTGCCAGCAGTGGAAACAAAAACTCCGACTACACC.

In regard to this clone: Gene names and germline refer to mouse. The read gets to within 1 residue of the CDR3 end, and the germline J gene fills in the rest. The genes are TRBV13-2 and TRBJ2-5, with D perhaps matching TRBD1 (6 bases). V lost 3 bases, J lost 0 bases, and 11 bases lay in between. Looked up from germline, CDR1 is NNHNN and CDR2 is SYGAGS (reference sequence). The CDR3 runs 15 residues. The CDR3 bases that were read are TGTGCCAGCGGTGGGGGGACAATTAACCAAGACACCCAGTAC. This translates into CASGGGTINQDTQY. The CDR3 reads in full as CASGGGTINQDTQYF.

As concerns this clone: Here the gene names and germline are mouse. The CDR3 end lies 1 residue beyond the end of the read and is filled in from the germline J gene. The chain uses TRBV1 and TRBJ2-1; 14 bases agree with TRBD2. V lost 3 bases and J lost 3; bases outside the gene matches: 10. Germline V gene lookup returns CDR1 NSQYPW and CDR2 LRSPGD (reference sequence). The CDR3 extends over 19 amino acids. The CDR3 region is CTCSAAGLGGRRAYAEQFF. The covered CDR3 bases are TGCACCTGCAGTGCGGCGGGACTGGGGGGGCGCAGGGCCTATGCTGAGCAGTTC. The full variable domain, rest sourced from reference TRBV1 and TRBJ2-1, is VTLLEQNPRWRLVPRGQAVNLRCILKNSQYPWMSWYQQDLQKQLQWLFTLRSPGDKEVKSLPGADYLATRVTDTELRLQVANMSQGRTLYCTCSAAGLGGRRAYAEQFFGPGTRLTVL.

This clone occurred a few times. The germline and genes are mouse ones. The sequenced fragment ends 1 residue before the CDR3 boundary, so the rest is inferred from the germline J gene. The chain links TRBV13-2 to TRBJ2-7, with D unclear. Looked up from germline, CDR1 is NNHNN and CDR2 is SYGAGS (reference sequence). V lost 2 bases, J lost 4 bases, and 7 bases lay in between. The CDR3 is 12 residues long. The CDR3 spells CASGEREYEQYF. CDR3 bases read: TGTGCCAGCGGTGAGAGGGAATATGAACAGTAC.